The 17 T cell receptor beta chains given below trace back to one sample, sequenced in a study of blood T cells in healthy people across ages. A second PCR of roughly 7 to 11 cycles used a sample-barcoded 5' primer and a J-beta primer mix. MiXCR, run by TCRdb on the 5' RACE reads, gives a single entry per CDR3 protein. The top ten hold approximately 23% of the sample, which has hundreds of thousands of distinct CDR3 sequences, 58% seen once. The sequencing input was blood. Source of these receptors: a man aged 25 to 40 in good health.

The genes are TRBV12-3 or TRBV12-4 and TRBJ2-5; D remains unclear. V was clipped by 1 base and J by 11 bases, with 11 bases between them. The CDR3 is 12 amino acids. This chain's CDR3 is CASSLDATGQYF. CDR3 bases: TGTGCCAGCAGTTTAGACGCCACCGGGCAGTACTTC.

The chain carries TRBV7-2 and TRBJ1-6, with D uncertain. The V gene lost 2 bases and the J gene lost 5 bases, with 13 bases spanning the gap. Germline V gives CDR1 SGHTA, CDR2 FQGNSA. The CDR3 contains 16 residues. CDR3 in amino acids: CASSLRVGRNNSPLHF. DNA for the CDR3: TGTGCCAGCAGCTTAAGAGTAGGGCGGAATAATTCACCCCTCCACTTT.

This rearrangement joins TRBV19 to TRBJ2-6, with 7 bases aligning to TRBD2. Germline V CDR1 and CDR2: LNHDA, SQIVND (reference sequence). Trimming removed 6 bases from V and 0 bases from J; junction bases left unmatched: 5. The CDR3 has 16 residues. The CDR3: CASRRGESSGANVLTF. CDR3 bases: TGTGCCAGTAGACGGGGGGAAAGCTCTGGGGCCAACGTCCTGACTTTC.

The chain uses TRBV3-1 and TRBJ1-1, with D possibly being TRBD1 (5 bases). The germline CDR1 and CDR2 sequences are LGHDT and YNNKEL (reference sequence). This CDR3 region has 15 residues. The germline V and J ends were trimmed by 0 bases and 3 bases, with 11 bases remaining between them. CDR3 protein: CASSQESTGHTEAFF. The CDR3 DNA is TGTGCCAGCAGCCAAGAATCTACAGGCCACACTGAAGCTTTCTTT.

This clonotype was seen a few times. The rearrangement links TRBV20-1 to TRBJ2-7; TRBD2 is a possible D gene (5 bases). The CDR3 consists of 14 residues. Germline values: CDR1 DFQATT, CDR2 SNEGSKA (reference sequence). Trimming removed 0 bases at V and 3 bases at J, with 12 bases between. Here the CDR3 reads CSARDRSSFYEQYF. The CDR3 DNA is TGCAGTGCTAGAGATCGTTCTAGCTTCTACGAGCAGTACTTC.

This clonotype was observed a handful of times. The genes are TRBV7-9 and TRBJ2-1; perhaps TRBD2 as D (6 bases). V was trimmed by 4 bases and J by 6 bases, leaving 16 bases between them. The germline V gene encodes CDR1 SEHNR and CDR2 FQNEAQ (reference sequence). This CDR3 is 15 amino acids long. CDR3 protein: CASSSSTTSPNEQFF. The CDR3 DNA follows: TGTGCCAGCAGCTCGTCAACCACTAGCCCCAATGAGCAGTTCTTC.

The chain links TRBV6-6 to TRBJ2-7; TRBD1 agrees at 7 bases. Per the germline V gene, CDR1 is MNHNY and CDR2 is SVGAGI (reference sequence). V lost 6 bases, J lost 2 bases, and 10 bases stayed unmatched. The CDR3 runs to 15 residues. CDR3 sequence (DNA): TGTGCCAGCAGGGACAGGAGCCTCCGTCCCTACGAGCAGTACTTC. It translates to CASRDRSLRPYEQYF.

This clonotype was counted only a few times. This chain joins TRBV27 and TRBJ2-4; D unresolved. Gene TRBJ2-7 matches the end of the DNA better, so the J call may be wrong. The CDR3 runs 13 residues. Germline values: CDR1 MNHEY, CDR2 SMNVEV (reference sequence). CDR3 sequence: CASHDPVAREQYF. The CDR3 nucleotides read TGTGCCAGCCATGATCCGGTAGCACGCGAGCAGTACTTC.

This clonotype has just a few counts. This sequence joins TRBV12-3 or TRBV12-4 and TRBJ2-1; 8 bases are shared with TRBD1. V gave up 2 bases and J gave up 7 bases; unmatched junction bases: 13. The CDR3 has 17 residues. In nucleotides, the CDR3 is TGTGCCAGCAGTTTAAGGGTGGGGCAGGGGGCGCGGAATGAGCAGTTCTTC. Translating it yields CASSLRVGQGARNEQFF.

The rearrangement joins TRBV29-1 to TRBJ2-1; D ambiguous. V lost 3 bases to trimming and J lost 8 bases, with 14 bases between them. The CDR3 is made up of 13 amino acids. Germline V gives CDR1 SQVTM, CDR2 ANQGSEA. This CDR3 is CSVELGNGDEQFF. The DNA of the CDR3 is TGCAGCGTTGAGTTGGGGAATGGCGATGAGCAGTTCTTC.

The chain is built from TRBV30 and TRBJ1-1, with D unclear. This CDR3 is 15 amino acids long. CDR1 and CDR2 (germline): GTSNPN, SVGIG (reference sequence). Trimming pared 0 bases from V and 0 bases from J, leaving 11 bases between. The CDR3 DNA sequence: TGTGCCTGGAGTGTACGGCGGGAGATGAACACTGAAGCTTTCTTT. Translation: CAWSVRREMNTEAFF.

This chain links TRBV7-9 with TRBJ2-7; 8 bases match TRBD1. This CDR3 has 14 amino acids. The ends lost 6 bases at V and 5 bases at J; junction bases unmatched: 9. Germline V gives CDR1 SEHNR, CDR2 FQNEAQ (reference sequence). CDR3 nucleotides: TGTGCCAGCAGTTCGACAGGGGTTAGAGACGAGCAGTACTTC. It specifies CASSSTGVRDEQYF.

This clonotype occurred a few times. The chain uses TRBV20-1 and TRBJ1-2; possible D gene TRBD1, 6 bases. The length of the CDR3 is 13 residues. Germline-derived CDR1 and CDR2 are DFQATT and SNEGSKA (reference sequence). Trimming shortened V by 5 bases and J by 4 bases, and 14 bases separated the two germline ends. The CDR3 spells CSALHRAPYGYTF. The CDR3 nucleotides are TGCAGTGCTCTCCACAGGGCCCCCTATGGCTACACCTTC.

This clonotype was seen a handful of times. The chain joins TRBV29-1 to TRBJ2-1; a possible D gene is TRBD2 (5 bases). Germline V lookup: CDR1 SQVTM, CDR2 ANQGSEA. V was pared by 4 bases and J by 9 bases, with 19 bases between. CDR3 size: 14 residues. The CDR3 region is CSVVDGKGLGEQFF. Written as DNA, the CDR3 is TGCAGCGTTGTTGACGGGAAAGGGCTGGGTGAGCAGTTCTTC.

This rearrangement joins TRBV27 to TRBJ2-3; tentatively, D is TRBD1 (6 bases). V gave up 6 bases and J gave up 2 bases, with 15 bases separating them. This CDR3 is built from 15 residues. From germline, CDR1 is MNHEY and CDR2 SMNVEV (reference sequence). CDR3: CASSPPGTPTDTQYF. In nucleotides, the CDR3 is TGTGCCAGCAGCCCACCCGGGACACCCACAGATACGCAGTATTTT.

V and J are TRBV20-1 and TRBJ2-1; either TRBD1 or TRBD2 may fit D (6 bases each). Germline lookup yields CDR1 DFQATT and CDR2 SNEGSKA (reference sequence). The CDR3 is 16 amino acids. V lost 1 base and J 6 bases, leaving 19 bases between the germline ends. Here the CDR3 reads CSARGAGHRIINEQFF. Written as DNA, the CDR3 is TGCAGTGCTAGAGGCGCGGGACACCGGATAATCAATGAGCAGTTCTTC.

The rearrangement uses TRBV20-1 and TRBJ2-4, with D maybe TRBD2 (5 bases). The DNA end favors TRBJ2-7, so the J call may be wrong. CDR3 length: 19 amino acids. Germline-derived CDR1 and CDR2 are DFQATT and SNEGSKA (reference sequence). CDR3 sequence reads: CSASKVKSGSAAYSYEQYF. In DNA form, the CDR3 reads TGCAGTGCTAGTAAAGTAAAGAGCGGTAGCGCGGCCTACTCCTACGAGCAGTACTTC.